The present entry profiles one T cell receptor beta chain with its context. The data derive from a study of regulatory T cells in long-lasting Graves disease. Time point defined: newly diagnosed GD, antithyroid drugs for less than 3 months. Construction of the TCR library relied on RNA isolated from PBMCs. Construction of the TCR beta libraries employed iRepertoire HTBI primers in conjunction with Arm-PCR of CDR3 regions. One entry per CDR3 protein results from TCRdb running MiXCR on the multiplex PCR reads. The data hold about 540,000 distinct CDR3 sequences, with around an eighth observed a single time. V was clipped by 8 bases and J by 1 base, with 11 bases between them. CDR1 is ENHRY and CDR2 is SYGVKD in the germline V gene. CDR3 length: 13 residues. This sample also appeared in a second study, on T cells in Graves' hyperthyroidism and ophthalmopathy.

This TCR was sampled from a man aged 25 to 40 with Graves disease. This chain connects TRBV10-3 to TRBJ1-1; TRBD1 is a possible D gene (5 bases). Sequenced here: peripheral blood mononuclear cells (PBMCs), sampled at new diagnosis, from a patient treated with antithyroid drugs. Here the CDR3 reads CAILRAGNTEAFF. In nucleotides, the CDR3 is TGTGCCATCCTCAGGGCTGGGAACACTGAAGCTTTCTTT.